This T cell receptor beta chain comes out of a study of shared clonotypes between healthy human individuals. The V gene's germline CDR1 is MGHRA and CDR2 YSYEKL. V dropped 6 bases and J dropped 8 bases, with 17 bases sitting between them. The CDR3 has 14 amino acids. Produced via immunoSEQ multiplex PCR; TCRdb's table is partial and in-frame only. The sample yields 600,000 to 800,000 clones, approximately 77% seen once. Source material: memory CD4+ T cells sorted from blood. This sample's subset: CD45RA-negative fraction. The rearrangement uses TRBV4-1 and TRBJ2-1, with D perhaps matching TRBD2 (5 bases). The sequence was collected from a woman in her 30s in good health. CDR3 protein: CASSLVGSLDEQFF. As DNA, the CDR3 is TGCGCCAGCAGTCTCGTGGGGAGTTTGGATGAGCAGTTCTTC.